The 17 T cell receptor beta chains in this list originate from one sample, sequenced in a study of shared clonotypes between healthy human individuals. Assay: immunoSEQ multiplex PCR; the TCRdb copy retains only in-frame clones and omits some. The profile shows approximately 2.3 million clones, over 90% of them singletons. Sequencing input: naive CD4+ T cells from PBMCs. Described subset: CD45RA+ positively selected. The receptors originated from a man between 18 and 29 years old in good health. Some clones in this sample may be carry-over from other donors' samples.

The chain combines TRBV28 with TRBJ2-1; the match to TRBD2 covers 11 bases. The CDR3 length is 17 residues. The junction had 15 bases not matched to a gene; V was cut back by 7 bases and J by 7 bases. CDR1 MDHEN and CDR2 SYDVKM come from the germline V gene. In nucleotides, the CDR3 is TGTGCCAGCACCCTACCCGGTAGCGGGAGGGCCAGGAATGAGCAGTTCTTC. It translates to CASTLPGSGRARNEQFF.

This clone was detected once. The chain links TRBV11-2 to TRBJ2-5, with no clear D. Germline V gene sequence: CDR1 SGHAT, CDR2 FQNNGV. V was pared by 0 bases and J by 5 bases, with 10 bases between. There are 14 residues in the CDR3. CDR3 region: CASSLDPHGETQYF. The CDR3 nucleotides read TGTGCCAGCAGCTTAGACCCCCACGGGGAGACCCAGTACTTC.

This clone appeared a single time. The chain joins TRBV6-1 to TRBJ1-5, with TRBD1 matching 7 bases. Germline CDR1 MNHNS, CDR2 SASEGT. The trim removed 6 bases at V and 7 bases at J, leaving 9 bases unmatched. This CDR3 contains 14 residues. As DNA, the CDR3 is TGTGCCAGCAGCGGTGAAGGGGGCTTCCAGCCCCAGCATTTT. The encoded protein is CASSGEGGFQPQHF.

The chain uses TRBV5-8 and TRBJ2-3, with 11 bases fitting TRBD1. V was pared by 4 bases and J by 4 bases, with 8 bases of the junction left unmatched. Germline V gene data show CDR1 as SGHTS and CDR2 as YDEGEE. This CDR3 is built from 16 residues. The DNA of the CDR3 is TGTGCCAGCAGCCCTGGGGACAGGGGGGCTTCAGATACGCAGTATTTT. It codes for CASSPGDRGASDTQYF.

The chain couples TRBV5-4 to TRBJ2-2; D is undetermined. CDR3 length equals 14 residues. Germline CDR1 and CDR2: SGHNT and YYREEE (reference sequence). The V and J ends lost 4 bases and 4 bases respectively, with 11 bases between them. The CDR3 DNA reads as TGTGCCAGCAGCCTGGGATCCCGCACCGGGGAGCTGTTTTTT. It is translated as CASSLGSRTGELFF.

J is TRBJ2-1 and V is TRBV27; D is unclear. The V gene's germline CDR1 is MNHEY and CDR2 SMNVEV (reference sequence). The CDR3 has 14 amino acids. V lost 5 bases, J lost 9 bases, and 17 bases lay in between. The chain's CDR3 is CASSPRVGLVEQFF. The CDR3 DNA reads TGTGCCAGCAGTCCCCGGGTCGGTTTGGTTGAGCAGTTCTTC.

The rearrangement links TRBV5-8 to TRBJ2-1; 8 positions agree with TRBD2. After removal of 5 bases from V and 3 bases from J, the junction contained 7 bases not matched to a gene. The CDR3 sequence is 15 residues long. Germline assignment: CDR1 SGHTS and CDR2 YDEGEE. CDR3 bases: TGTGCCAGCAGTCAACTTAGCGGGATCTACAATGAGCAGTTCTTC. It translates to CASSQLSGIYNEQFF.

The V gene is TRBV28, the J gene TRBJ2-4, with a weak D call TRBD2 (5 bases). Deletions cut 5 bases from V and 0 bases from J, with 11 bases between. The CDR3 has 15 residues. CDR1 and CDR2 (germline): MDHEN, SYDVKM. For the CDR3, the DNA is TGTGCCAGCAGTCCAAGCGGTATAGCCAAAAACATTCAGTACTTC. Translating it yields CASSPSGIAKNIQYF.

The J gene is TRBJ1-3, the V gene TRBV11-2, with TRBD1 as a possible D gene (6 bases). The germline CDR1 and CDR2 sequences are SGHAT and FQNNGV. Between the trimmed V and J ends, which lost 3 bases and 3 bases, there was a span of 12 bases. The CDR3 contains 15 residues. The CDR3 spells CASSLLGAGGNTIYF. DNA for the CDR3: TGTGCCAGCAGCTTGTTGGGGGCGGGTGGAAACACCATATATTTT.

The chain recombines TRBV28 with TRBJ2-7; the D call may be TRBD1 or TRBD2 (6 bases each). The CDR3 covers 15 residues. Germline V lookup: CDR1 MDHEN, CDR2 SYDVKM. The germline V and J ends were trimmed by 3 bases and 2 bases, with 14 bases remaining between them. Here the CDR3 reads CASSFPRGVTYEQYF. The CDR3 coding sequence is TGTGCCAGCAGTTTTCCAAGGGGGGTCACCTACGAGCAGTACTTC.

This clone was observed a single time. J is TRBJ2-1 and V is TRBV5-1; D might be TRBD2 (6 bases). The length of the CDR3 is 17 residues. Trimming removed 3 bases at V and 5 bases at J, with 21 bases between. CDR1 and CDR2 from the germline V gene are SGHRS and YFSETQ. DNA for the CDR3: TGCGCCAGCAGCTCGACTCTAGCGAGGGAGTTCCACAATGAGCAGTTCTTC. Translation: CASSSTLAREFHNEQFF.

This clone appeared a single time. This chain connects TRBV6-6 to TRBJ2-3; 8 positions agree with TRBD2. The CDR3 spans 16 residues. V shed 1 base and J 0 bases; nucleotides not matched to a gene: 3. Germline-derived CDR1 and CDR2 are MNHNY and SVGAGI (reference sequence). CDR3 nucleotides: TGTGCCAGCAGTTACTGGTCTAGCGGGAGCACAGATACGCAGTATTTT. This sequence encodes CASSYWSSGSTDTQYF.

In its sample, this clone was seen once. The J gene is TRBJ1-2, the V gene TRBV5-6; D is perhaps TRBD1 (5 bases). The CDR3 length is 15 residues. Germline values: CDR1 SGHDT, CDR2 YYEEEE. Between the trimmed V and J ends, which lost 3 bases and 1 base, there was a span of 13 bases. CDR3 loop: CASSSAQGFNYGYTF. The CDR3 region has the DNA TGTGCCAGCAGCTCCGCTCAGGGTTTTAACTATGGCTACACCTTC.

The CDR3 here is CASSRTQTQPQHF. CDR3 in DNA: TGTGCCAGCAGCCGAACCCAAACTCAGCCCCAGCATTTT. The V gene is TRBV14, the J gene TRBJ1-5; D not certain. The CDR3 loop spans 13 amino acids. CDR1 is SGHDN and CDR2 is FVKESK in the germline V gene. V shed 4 bases and J shed 6 bases, with 10 bases lying between them.

The chain joins TRBV14 to TRBJ1-3; D not certain. The germline gives CDR1 SGHDN, CDR2 FVKESK. This CDR3 region has 14 residues. V was clipped by 4 bases and J by 1 base, with 8 bases between them. CDR3 amino acids: CASSPRLSGNTIYF. DNA for the CDR3: TGTGCCAGCAGCCCCCGTCTTTCTGGAAACACCATATATTTT.

The chain is built from TRBV6-5 and TRBJ1-3, with unresolved D. Trimming shortened V by 7 bases and J by 0 bases, and 10 bases separated the two germline ends. The CDR3 loop spans 14 amino acids. Germline loops: CDR1 MNHEY, CDR2 SVGAGI. The CDR3 loop is CASIWSDSGNTIYF. The CDR3, as DNA: TGTGCCAGCATCTGGTCTGACTCTGGAAACACCATATATTTT.

On this clone itself: Other DNA sequences from this sample encode an identical CDR3 as well. This chain joins TRBV28 and TRBJ2-6, with D unresolved. Deletions cut 5 bases from V and 1 base from J, with 6 bases between. Germline V gives CDR1 MDHEN, CDR2 SYDVKM. The length of the CDR3 is 14 residues. CDR3 loop: CASSPVSGANVLTF. As DNA, the CDR3 is TGTGCCAGCAGTCCGGTTTCTGGGGCCAACGTCCTGACTTTC.